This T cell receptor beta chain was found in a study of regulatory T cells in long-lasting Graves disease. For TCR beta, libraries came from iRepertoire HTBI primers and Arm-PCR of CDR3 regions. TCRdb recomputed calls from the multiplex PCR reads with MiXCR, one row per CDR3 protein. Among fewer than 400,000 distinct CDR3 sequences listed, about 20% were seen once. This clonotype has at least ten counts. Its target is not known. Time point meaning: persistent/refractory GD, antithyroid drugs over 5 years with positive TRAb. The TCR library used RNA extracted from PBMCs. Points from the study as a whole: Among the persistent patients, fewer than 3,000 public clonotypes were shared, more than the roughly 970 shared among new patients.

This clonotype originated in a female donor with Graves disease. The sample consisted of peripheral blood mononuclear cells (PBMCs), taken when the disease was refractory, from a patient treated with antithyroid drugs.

CDR3 region: CASSQYLEAFF. The CDR3 DNA follows: TGTGCCAGCAGCCAATATCTAGAAGCTTTCTTT. The chain carries TRBV3-1 and TRBJ1-1, with D unclear. Trimming took off 2 bases at V and 8 bases at J, with 6 bases between the two ends. Germline V gene lookup returns CDR1 LGHDT and CDR2 YNNKEL (reference sequence). The CDR3 is made up of 11 amino acids.